This T cell receptor (beta chain) was sequenced during a study of blood T cell repertoires in COVID-19. How the authors handled the data: Nucleated cell counts were estimated from reference gene primer amplification. The data were produced by immunoSEQ multiplex PCR, yet TCRdb's version contains in-frame clones alone and is incomplete. The V and J calls and the clone size are those of that table, but D and trimming were determined from the DNA. This sample has approximately 130,000 clones, with over 75% found just once. The CDR3 is 13 amino acids. The trim removed 6 bases at V and 2 bases at J, leaving 3 bases unmatched. Germline-derived CDR1 and CDR2 are SNHLY and FYNNEI.

Material for sequencing was peripheral blood. This chain connects TRBV2 to TRBJ1-2, with 7 bases matching TRBD1. The sequence was obtained from a man aged 35 to 55 with active or convalescent COVID-19. The CDR3: CASRQGGNYGYTF. The CDR3 DNA reads as TGTGCCAGCAGACAAGGGGGCAACTATGGCTACACCTTC.